A selection of T cell receptor beta chains follows, all from one sample in a study of T cell changes during pregnancy in multiple sclerosis. Repertoires were generated with immunoSEQ multiplex PCR, while TCRdb's copy carries only in-frame clones and drops some. Of around 28,000 clones in the sample, approximately 88% are singletons; the top ten hold approximately 0.6%. The starting material was CD4+ T cells from peripheral blood mononuclear cells, obtained in the first trimester of pregnancy. The receptors were sampled from a female donor in good health, enrolled as a control in a pregnancy study. CDR3s include the opening cysteine and the closing phenylalanine or tryptophan. D genes are given only for firm matches. Clone size appears in some rows only: once, few, many, or a class for an expanded clone.

- TRBJ2-3 TRBV9 - TGTGCCAGCAGCCCTATATTGGGTAGCGGTTACACAGATACGCAGTATTTT CASSPILGSGYTDTQYF
- TRBJ2-7 TRBV7-9 - TGTGCCAGCAGTTCCGACTACACAGGGACCTTCTACGAGCAGTACTTC CASSSDYTGTFYEQYF
- TRBJ2-2 TRBV18 TRBD2 TGTGCCAGCTCACCACAACCGACTAGCCGGAACACCGGGGAGCTGTTTTTT CASSPQPTSRNTGELFF
- TRBJ2-3 TRBV7-9 - TGTGCCAGCAGCTTAGGACTAAGCACAGATACGCAGTATTTT CASSLGLSTDTQYF
- TRBJ2-1 TRBV7-9 TRBD2 TGTGCCGGACGGACTAGCGGGGGAGGTGAGCAGTTCTTC CAGRTSGGGEQFF
- TRBJ1-3 TRBV2 - TGTGCCAGCAGGGACACCACGGGAGTCTCTCTATCTGGAAACACCATATATTTT CASRDTTGVSLSGNTIYF
- TRBJ2-5 TRBV28 TRBD1 TGTGCCAGCAGTACCCGACAGGGGTACCAAGAGACCCAGTACTTC CASSTRQGYQETQYF
- TRBJ2-5 TRBV7-2 TRBD2 TGTGCCAGCAGCTTAAGGGGACTAGTTGAGACCCAGTACTTC CASSLRGLVETQYF
- TRBJ2-1 TRBV7-2 TRBD1 TGTGCCAGCAGCTCCGACAGGGATACCTACAATGAGCAGTTCTTC CASSSDRDTYNEQFF
- TRBJ2-2 TRBV7-3 - TGTGCCAGCAGCTTAACCAGGGATTCCGGGGAGCTGTTTTTT CASSLTRDSGELFF
- TRBJ1-1 TRBV19 TRBD1 TGTGCCAGTATCCCCAAGCGTGGACAGGGCATAGGCACTGAAGCTTTCTTT CASIPKRGQGIGTEAFF
- TRBJ2-2 TRBV28 TRBD1 TGTGCCAGCTCCTATGGCACAGGGGGCATGAGGGAGCTGTTTTTT CASSYGTGGMRELFF
- TRBJ1-3 TRBV5-5 - TGTGCCAGCAGCTTCAGGTGGGACATCGGAAACACCATATATTTT CASSFRWDIGNTIYF
- TRBJ2-2 TRBV7-9 TRBD1 TGTGCCAGCATCACAGGGGATCGGGCGAACACCGGGGAGCTGTTTTTT CASITGDRANTGELFF
few TRBJ2-2 TRBV19 TRBD1 TGTGCCAGTAAGGGGACAGGGGTCCCGAACACCGGGGAGCTGTTTTTT CASKGTGVPNTGELFF
few TRBJ2-7 TRBV6-1 - TGTGCCAGCAGTTCTAAAGGGGCCTACGAGCAGTACTTC CASSSKGAYEQYF
- TRBJ2-3 TRBV5-1 - TGCGCCACCGGGACATATTCAACGGATACGCAGTATTTT CATGTYSTDTQYF
- TRBJ2-1 TRBV27 TRBD2 TGTGCCAGCAGTCCCGGACTAGCGGGGCCTCAAAGGAATGAGCAGTTCTTC CASSPGLAGPQRNEQFF